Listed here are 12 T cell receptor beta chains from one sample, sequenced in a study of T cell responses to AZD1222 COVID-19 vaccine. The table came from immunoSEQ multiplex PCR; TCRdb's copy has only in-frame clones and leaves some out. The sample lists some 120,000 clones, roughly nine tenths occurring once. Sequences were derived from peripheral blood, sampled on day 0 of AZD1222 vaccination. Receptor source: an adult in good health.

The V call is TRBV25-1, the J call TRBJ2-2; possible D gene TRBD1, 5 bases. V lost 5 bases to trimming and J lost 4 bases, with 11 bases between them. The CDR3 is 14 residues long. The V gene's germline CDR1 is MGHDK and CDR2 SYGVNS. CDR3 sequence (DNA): TGTGCCAGCAGTAAAGCAGGGATCACCGGGGAGCTGTTTTTT. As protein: CASSKAGITGELFF.

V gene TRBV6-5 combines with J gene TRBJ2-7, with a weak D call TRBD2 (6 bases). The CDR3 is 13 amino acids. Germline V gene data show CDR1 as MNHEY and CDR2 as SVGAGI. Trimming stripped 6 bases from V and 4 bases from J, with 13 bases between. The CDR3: CASSPGTQYEQYF. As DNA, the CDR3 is TGTGCCAGCAGCCCCGGGACTCAGTACGAGCAGTACTTC.

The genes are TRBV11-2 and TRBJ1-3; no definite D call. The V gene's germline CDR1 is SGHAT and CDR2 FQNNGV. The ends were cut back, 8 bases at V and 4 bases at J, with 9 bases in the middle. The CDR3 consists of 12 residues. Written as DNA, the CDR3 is TGTGCCAGCCAAGGATTGGGAAACACCATATATTTT. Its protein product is CASQGLGNTIYF.

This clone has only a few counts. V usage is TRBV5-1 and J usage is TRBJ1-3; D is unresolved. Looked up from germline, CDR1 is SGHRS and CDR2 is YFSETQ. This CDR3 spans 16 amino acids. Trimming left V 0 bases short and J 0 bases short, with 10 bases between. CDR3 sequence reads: CASSLAPTDSGNTIYF. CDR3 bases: TGCGCCAGCAGCTTGGCCCCCACCGACTCTGGAAACACCATATATTTT. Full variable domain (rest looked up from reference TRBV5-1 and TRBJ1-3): KAGVTQTPRYLIKTRGQQVTLSCSPISGHRSVSWYQQTPGQGLQFLFEYFSETQRNKGNFPGRFSGRQFSNSRSEMNVSTLELGDSALYLCASSLAPTDSGNTIYFGEGSWLTVV.

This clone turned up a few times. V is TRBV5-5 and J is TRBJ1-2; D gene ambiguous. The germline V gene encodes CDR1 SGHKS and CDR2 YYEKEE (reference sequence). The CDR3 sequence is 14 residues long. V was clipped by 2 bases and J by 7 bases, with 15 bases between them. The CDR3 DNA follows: TGTGCCAGCAGCTTTCAACCTGGTGGGGTTGGCTACACCTTC. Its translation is CASSFQPGGVGYTF.

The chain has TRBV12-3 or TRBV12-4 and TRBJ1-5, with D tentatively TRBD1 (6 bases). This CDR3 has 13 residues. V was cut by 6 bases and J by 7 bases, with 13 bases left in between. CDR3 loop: CASRTGVGQPQHF. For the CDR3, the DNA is TGTGCCAGCAGGACAGGAGTCGGCCAGCCCCAGCATTTT.

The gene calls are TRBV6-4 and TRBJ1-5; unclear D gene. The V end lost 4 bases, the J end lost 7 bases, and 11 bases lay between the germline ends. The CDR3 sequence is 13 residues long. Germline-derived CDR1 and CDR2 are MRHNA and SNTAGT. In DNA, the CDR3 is TGTGCCAGCAGTGTGGAGGTAGGGCAGCCCCAGCATTTT. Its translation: CASSVEVGQPQHF.

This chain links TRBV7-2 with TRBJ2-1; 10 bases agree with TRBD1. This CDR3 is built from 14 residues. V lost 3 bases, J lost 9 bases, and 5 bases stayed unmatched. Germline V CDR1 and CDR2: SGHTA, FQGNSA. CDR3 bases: TGTGCCAGCAGCTTCCCGGACAGGGGGGGTGAGCAGTTCTTC. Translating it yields CASSFPDRGGEQFF.

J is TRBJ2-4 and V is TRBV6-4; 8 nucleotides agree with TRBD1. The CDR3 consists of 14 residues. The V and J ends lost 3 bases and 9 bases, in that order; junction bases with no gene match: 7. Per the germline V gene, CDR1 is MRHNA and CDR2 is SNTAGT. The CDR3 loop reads CASSDGTGGSIQYF. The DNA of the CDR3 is TGTGCCAGCAGTGATGGGACAGGTGGCAGCATTCAGTACTTC.

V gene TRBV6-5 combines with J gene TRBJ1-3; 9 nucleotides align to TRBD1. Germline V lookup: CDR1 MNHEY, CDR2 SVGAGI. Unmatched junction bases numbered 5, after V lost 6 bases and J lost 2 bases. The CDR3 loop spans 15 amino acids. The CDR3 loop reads CASSNGDRAGNTIYF. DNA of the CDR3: TGTGCCAGCAGCAACGGGGACAGGGCTGGAAACACCATATATTTT.

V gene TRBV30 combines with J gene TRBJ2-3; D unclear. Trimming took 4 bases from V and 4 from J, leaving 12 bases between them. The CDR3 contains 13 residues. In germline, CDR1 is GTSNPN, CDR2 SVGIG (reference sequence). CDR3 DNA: TGTGCCTGGACCTCGCTTGACTCAGATACGCAGTATTTT. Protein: CAWTSLDSDTQYF.

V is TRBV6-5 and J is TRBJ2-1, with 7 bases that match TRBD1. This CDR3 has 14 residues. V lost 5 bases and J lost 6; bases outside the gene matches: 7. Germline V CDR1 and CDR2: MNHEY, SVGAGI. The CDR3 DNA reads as TGTGCCAGCAGTACCCTGACAGGGAGCAATGAGCAGTTCTTC. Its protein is CASSTLTGSNEQFF.